Listed here are 12 T cell receptor beta chains from one sample, sequenced in a study of ipilimumab plus nivolumab after autologous stem cell transplantation. Generated by immunoSEQ multiplex PCR, the TCRdb table keeps only in-frame clones and is missing some. The repertoire includes 37,000 or so clones, around 92% of them detected once, and 0.9% sits in the top ten. The sample here was PBMCs, taken in a trial of ipilimumab plus nivolumab as post-transplant consolidation. These receptors all stem from a male donor with multiple myeloma.

This chain links TRBV28 with TRBJ2-7, with D hard to call. Germline lookup yields CDR1 MDHEN and CDR2 SYDVKM. This CDR3 is built from 11 residues. V was trimmed by 2 bases and J by 4 bases, leaving 3 bases between them. The CDR3 DNA sequence: TGTGCCAGCAGTTTAGGGTACGAGCAGTACTTC. It yields the protein CASSLGYEQYF.

This chain joins TRBV7-3 and TRBJ2-1, with 13 nucleotides matching TRBD2. The germline CDR1 and CDR2 sequences are SGHTA and FQGTGA. The V gene end was trimmed by 6 bases and the J gene end by 4 bases; junction bases not matched to a gene: 6. The CDR3 is 16 residues long. The CDR3 DNA reads TGTGCCAGCAGGGGGACTAGCGGGACTTCGTACAATGAGCAGTTCTTC. It is translated as CASRGTSGTSYNEQFF.

By proportion, this clone is medium-sized (0.01 to 0.1%). The same CDR3 is also encoded by other DNA sequences in this sample. The chain uses TRBV13 and TRBJ1-2; D might be TRBD1 (5 bases). Trimming took 0 bases from V and 2 from J, leaving 13 bases between them. This CDR3 has 16 residues. The germline V gene has CDR1 PRHDT and CDR2 FYEKMQ (reference sequence). The CDR3: CASSLGRGRGNYGYTF. CDR3 in DNA: TGTGCCAGCAGCTTAGGCCGAGGGAGGGGAAACTATGGCTACACCTTC.

The chain's CDR3 is CASSSQGSSYNEQFF. The CDR3 DNA reads as TGTGCCAGCAGTTCACAGGGTTCCTCCTACAATGAGCAGTTCTTC. The J gene is TRBJ2-1, the V gene TRBV27, with a weak D call TRBD1 (6 bases). The CDR3 loop spans 15 amino acids. Germline CDR1 is MNHEY and CDR2 is SMNVEV (reference sequence). Trimming removed 4 bases from V and 0 bases from J, with 10 bases in between.

The genes are TRBV6-4 and TRBJ2-7, with 13 nucleotides matching TRBD2. The CDR3 has 16 residues. V lost 6 bases, J lost 1 base, and 6 bases stayed unmatched. Germline V gene sequence: CDR1 MRHNA, CDR2 SNTAGT. The CDR3 loop is CASRGLAGEVSYEQYF. DNA for the CDR3: TGTGCCAGCAGAGGACTAGCGGGAGAAGTATCCTACGAGCAGTACTTC.

V gene TRBV7-2 combines with J gene TRBJ2-7; 14 nucleotides match TRBD2. This CDR3 contains 15 residues. The J segment lost 3 bases and the V segment lost 5 bases, leaving 3 bases of the junction unmatched. The germline V gene encodes CDR1 SGHTA and CDR2 FQGNSA. CDR3 DNA sequence: TGTGCCAGCAGCAAAGGGACTAGCGGGAGCTACGAGCAGTACTTC. Translating gives CASSKGTSGSYEQYF.

V gene TRBV5-6 combines with J gene TRBJ1-2; 9 bases are a match to TRBD1. Germline values: CDR1 SGHDT, CDR2 YYEEEE. CDR3 length: 15 residues. The J segment lost 7 bases and the V segment lost 3 bases, leaving 10 bases of the junction unmatched. The CDR3 protein is CASSYTVTGGRGYTF. The CDR3 DNA sequence: TGTGCCAGCAGCTATACTGTCACAGGGGGCCGTGGCTACACCTTC.

This chain links TRBV18 with TRBJ2-3; D gene uncertain. Trimming cost V 3 bases and J 2 bases, with 6 bases left between them. From germline, CDR1 is KGHSH and CDR2 LQKENI. The CDR3 sequence is 13 residues long. The CDR3 DNA reads as TGTGCCAGCTCACCTCCCGCCACAGATACGCAGTATTTT. Its protein product is CASSPPATDTQYF.

This chain links TRBV19 with TRBJ1-6; 11 nucleotides match TRBD1. Trimming cost V 3 bases and J 9 bases; bases outside gene matches: 1. The CDR3 consists of 14 residues. Germline V gives CDR1 LNHDA, CDR2 SQIVND (reference sequence). CDR3 sequence reads: CASSIGQGASPLHF. The CDR3, as DNA: TGTGCCAGTAGTATCGGACAGGGGGCTTCACCCCTCCACTTT.

The J gene is TRBJ1-1, the V gene TRBV6-5; D might be TRBD1 (5 bases). This CDR3 is built from 12 residues. Germline CDR1 is MNHEY and CDR2 is SVGAGI. V dropped 5 bases and J dropped 10 bases, with 14 bases sitting between them. CDR3 sequence reads: CASSAGPALAFF. In DNA, the CDR3 is TGTGCCAGCAGTGCGGGACCCGCATTAGCTTTCTTT.

This rearrangement joins TRBV5-1 to TRBJ2-3; TRBD2 agrees at 8 bases. Unmatched junction bases numbered 10, after V lost 6 bases and J lost 1 base. Germline CDR1 SGHRS, CDR2 YFSETQ. The CDR3 spans 16 residues. CDR3: CASIESGGPGTDTQYF. In nucleotides, the CDR3 is TGCGCCAGCATCGAGTCGGGGGGGCCGGGCACAGATACGCAGTATTTT. Using reference TRBV5-1 and TRBJ2-3 for the parts outside the CDR3, the full variable domain is KAGVTQTPRYLIKTRGQQVTLSCSPISGHRSVSWYQQTPGQGLQFLFEYFSETQRNKGNFPGRFSGRQFSNSRSEMNVSTLELGDSALYLCASIESGGPGTDTQYFGPGTRLTVL.

The V and J genes are TRBV4-3 and TRBJ2-2; possibly TRBD2 for D (6 bases). The germline V and J ends were trimmed by 3 bases and 7 bases, with 12 bases remaining between them. From germline, CDR1 is LGHNA and CDR2 YSLEER. This CDR3 is 14 amino acids long. The chain's CDR3 is CASSQGGTDGELFF. CDR3 bases: TGCGCCAGCAGCCAGGGAGGAACGGACGGGGAGCTGTTTTTT.